This passage covers 22 T cell receptor beta chains from one sample sequenced in a study of T-cell memory formation after mild COVID-19. TCRdb fed the 5' RACE reads into MiXCR, producing one record per CDR3 protein. The table includes about 430,000 distinct CDR3 sequences, 24% detected once. The sequenced sample consisted of PBMCs or a T cell subset sorted from them (not recorded which). These receptors all come from an adult woman who had mild COVID-19 (a few samples of this study predate the infection). Cell type and time point are not known.

The V gene is TRBV5-6, the J gene TRBJ2-1; either TRBD1 or TRBD2 may fit D (5 bases each). Germline CDR1 is SGHDT and CDR2 is YYEEEE. With 1 base removed from V and 7 bases from J, the gap between germline ends came to 15 bases. The CDR3 is 15 amino acids. The CDR3 is CASSLSGTPYNEQFF. The CDR3 DNA reads as TGTGCCAGCAGCTTGAGTGGGACGCCATATAATGAGCAGTTCTTC.

J is TRBJ2-1 and V is TRBV29-1, with D possibly matching TRBD1 (6 bases). Trimming took 7 bases from V and 6 from J, leaving 19 bases between them. CDR1 is SQVTM, CDR2 ANQGSEA, per germline. The CDR3 length is 14 residues. CDR3 nucleotides: TGCAGCGGACGAGCTACCGGGACAACCAATGAGCAGTTCTTC. As protein: CSGRATGTTNEQFF.

This clonotype was found once. The chain joins TRBV7-6 to TRBJ2-7; D perhaps matches TRBD1 (6 bases). CDR1 and CDR2 from the germline V gene are SGHVS and FNYEAQ. The CDR3 loop spans 17 amino acids. Trimming removed 2 bases at V and 3 bases at J, with 20 bases between. The CDR3, as DNA: TGTGCCAGCAGCTTAAATCCCCTTCTATCACAGGGCTACGAGCAGTACTTC. Translated: CASSLNPLLSQGYEQYF.

The chain carries TRBV3-1 and TRBJ2-2; 8 bases are shared with TRBD2. This CDR3 comprises 16 residues. Germline CDR1 and CDR2: LGHDT and YNNKEL (reference sequence). With 0 bases clipped from V and 5 bases from J, the junction kept 5 bases outside the gene matches. CDR3 loop: CASSQDRTSKTGELFF. Written as DNA, the CDR3 is TGTGCCAGCAGCCAAGACCGGACTAGCAAAACCGGGGAGCTGTTTTTT.

This clonotype was recorded a few times. This chain links TRBV30 with TRBJ2-4; D is possibly TRBD2 (5 bases). The germline gives CDR1 GTSNPN, CDR2 SVGIG (reference sequence). Between the trimmed V and J ends, which lost 1 base and 10 bases, there was a span of 11 bases. The CDR3 loop spans 12 amino acids. In DNA, the CDR3 is TGTGCCTGGAGTGCGGGTTCGGGGATTCAGTACTTC. This encodes CAWSAGSGIQYF.

V usage is TRBV24-1 and J usage is TRBJ2-5; D might be TRBD1 (5 bases). V shed 2 bases and J shed 5 bases, with 17 bases lying between them. CDR1 KGHDR and CDR2 SFDVKD come from the germline V gene. The CDR3 contains 16 residues. This chain's CDR3 is CATSDSRTRRSETQYF. The CDR3 nucleotides read TGTGCCACCAGTGATTCCCGGACACGCCGGTCGGAGACCCAGTACTTC.

This clonotype was seen only a few times. The CDR3 DNA follows: TGTGCCAGCAGTTTCGCAGGGCGGCAAGAGACCCAGTACTTC. Translating it yields CASSFAGRQETQYF. This chain connects TRBV28 to TRBJ2-5, with a possible D match to TRBD1 (5 bases). The V end lost 3 bases, the J end lost 2 bases, and 10 bases lay between the germline ends. In germline, CDR1 is MDHEN, CDR2 SYDVKM. This CDR3 is 14 amino acids long.

V is TRBV7-9 and J is TRBJ2-7; D possibly matches TRBD1 or TRBD2 (5 bases each). Trimming left V 3 bases short and J 7 bases short, with 16 bases between. The CDR3 runs to 14 residues. Germline CDR1 and CDR2: SEHNR and FQNEAQ (reference sequence). The CDR3 DNA is TGTGCCAGCAGCTTTAGGGACGGAAAAGAAGAGCAGTACTTC. It codes for CASSFRDGKEEQYF.

The rearrangement uses TRBV7-6 and TRBJ2-1; D gene unclear. The germline V and J ends were trimmed by 4 bases and 0 bases, with 10 bases remaining between them. The V gene's germline CDR1 is SGHVS and CDR2 FNYEAQ. The CDR3 extends over 15 amino acids. The CDR3 bases are TGTGCCAGCAGCTCCAGTCCTGTCTCCTACAATGAGCAGTTCTTC. Protein sequence: CASSSSPVSYNEQFF.

The chain joins TRBV10-3 to TRBJ2-3; 8 bases map to TRBD2. The CDR3 has 14 residues. The V gene end was trimmed by 10 bases and the J gene end by 2 bases; junction bases not matched to a gene: 8. Germline-derived CDR1 and CDR2 are ENHRY and SYGVKD. The CDR3 region is CASHAGLDTDTQYF. The CDR3 nucleotides are TGTGCCAGCCACGCGGGACTAGACACAGATACGCAGTATTTT.

This clonotype was counted only a few times. V is TRBV20-1 and J is TRBJ2-7; TRBD2 is a possible D gene (7 bases). The CDR3 covers 14 residues. Germline values: CDR1 DFQATT, CDR2 SNEGSKA (reference sequence). V lost 1 base and J 1 base, leaving 11 bases between the germline ends. DNA of the CDR3: TGCAGTGCTAGAGGGGGGGGCGAGTCCTACGAGCAGTACTTC. Its protein is CSARGGGESYEQYF.

The chain recombines TRBV20-1 with TRBJ2-7; possible D gene TRBD1, 6 bases. V was trimmed by 3 bases and J by 6 bases, leaving 18 bases between them. Germline CDR1 reads DFQATT; CDR2 reads SNEGSKA (reference sequence). The length of the CDR3 is 14 residues. Here the CDR3 reads CSASPTGSLREQYF. CDR3 DNA: TGCAGTGCTAGCCCCACAGGGTCTCTCCGCGAGCAGTACTTC.

This clonotype has only a few counts. V and J are TRBV6-2 or TRBV6-3 and TRBJ2-7; tentative D call: TRBD2 (5 bases). The CDR3 has 13 residues. Germline V gives CDR1 MNHEY, CDR2 SVGEGT. Trimming stripped 5 bases from V and 0 bases from J, with 8 bases between. The CDR3 sequence: CASSQTTSYEQYF. Written as DNA, the CDR3 is TGTGCCAGCAGTCAGACTACCTCCTACGAGCAGTACTTC.

This clonotype was seen a few times. CDR3 bases: TGCGCCAGCAGTTGGGGCATCGGCACAGATACGCAGTATTTT. Encoded protein: CASSWGIGTDTQYF. This chain uses TRBV5-1 with TRBJ2-3; TRBD1 might be the D (5 bases). The germline V gene encodes CDR1 SGHRS and CDR2 YFSETQ. The V end lost 5 bases, the J end lost 1 base, and 11 bases lay between the germline ends. The CDR3 sequence is 14 residues long.

The rearrangement uses TRBV4-1 and TRBJ2-5, with D perhaps matching TRBD2 (6 bases). CDR3 length: 14 amino acids. V lost 2 bases to trimming and J lost 5 bases, with 12 bases between them. The V gene's germline CDR1 is MGHRA and CDR2 YSYEKL. The DNA for the CDR3 is TGCGCCAGCAGCCAATTCCCAGGGAGGGAGACCCAGTACTTC. It codes for CASSQFPGRETQYF.

The CDR3, as DNA: TGTGCCAGCAGTCCCGGGAGGTTATACGAGCAGTACTTC. It specifies CASSPGRLYEQYF. The V call is TRBV6-2 or TRBV6-3, the J call TRBJ2-7; TRBD2 matches 7 bases. Germline assignment: CDR1 MNHEY and CDR2 SVGEGT. The CDR3 sequence is 13 residues long. Trimming at V came to 5 bases and at J to 4 bases, leaving 5 bases not matched to a gene.

The chain uses TRBV4-3 and TRBJ2-2, with D unresolved. The CDR3 length is 15 residues. CDR1 is LGHNA, CDR2 YSLEER, per germline. The ends were cut back, 1 base at V and 9 bases at J, with 15 bases in the middle. The CDR3 region is CASSQGPHPSRELFF. The CDR3 DNA reads TGCGCCAGCAGCCAAGGTCCCCACCCCAGCAGGGAGCTGTTTTTT.

CDR3 protein: CASSERTGRTSYEQYF. As DNA, the CDR3 is TGTGCCAGTAGTGAGCGGACAGGCAGAACCTCCTACGAGCAGTACTTC. The chain employs TRBV19 and TRBJ2-7, with 7 bases lining up with TRBD1. The ends lost 5 bases at V and 0 bases at J; junction bases unmatched: 10. The length of the CDR3 is 16 residues. From germline, CDR1 is LNHDA and CDR2 SQIVND (reference sequence).

A few counts support this clonotype. This sequence joins TRBV2 and TRBJ1-5; D call uncertain. Germline V gene lookup returns CDR1 SNHLY and CDR2 FYNNEI. The V end was cut by 8 bases, the J end by 9 bases, with 14 bases between. The CDR3 sequence is 12 residues long. For the CDR3, the DNA is TGTGCCAGCTCTAGGGAGCCGGGGCCCCAGCATTTT. Amino acid sequence: CASSREPGPQHF.

Only a few counts were recorded for this clonotype. This rearrangement joins TRBV7-3 to TRBJ1-1; D might be TRBD1 (5 bases). The CDR3 consists of 15 residues. Germline CDR1 and CDR2: SGHTA and FQGTGA. Trimming took 2 bases from V and 0 from J, leaving 10 bases between them. In DNA form, the CDR3 reads TGTGCCAGCAGCTTATATCCAGGGATGAACACTGAAGCTTTCTTT. It translates to CASSLYPGMNTEAFF.

This clonotype was seen a handful of times. This chain joins TRBV28 and TRBJ2-7; D assignment may be TRBD1 or TRBD2 (6 bases each). Germline-derived CDR1 and CDR2 are MDHEN and SYDVKM. Between the trimmed V and J ends, which lost 1 base and 0 bases, there was a span of 19 bases. The CDR3 is made up of 18 amino acids. The CDR3 spells CASSLSGAGLTLSYEQYF. The CDR3 nucleotides are TGTGCCAGCAGTTTATCGGGGGCAGGGCTGACTCTCTCCTACGAGCAGTACTTC.

The chain is built from TRBV3-1 and TRBJ2-3; D might be TRBD1 (6 bases). The germline V and J ends were trimmed by 4 bases and 5 bases, with 16 bases remaining between them. CDR3 length: 15 residues. CDR1 and CDR2 (germline): LGHDT, YNNKEL (reference sequence). The CDR3 DNA reads as TGTGCCAGCAGCCCCCTGGCGCAGGGACAAGATACGCAGTATTTT. Encoded protein: CASSPLAQGQDTQYF.